Listed here are 8 T cell receptor beta chains from one sample, sequenced in a study of T cell responses to AZD1222 COVID-19 vaccine (dated by TCRdb to the early 2020s). The sample's time point label, in plain terms: about 28 days (+/-7) after the second vaccine dose. Library prep was done by the immunoSEQ multiplex PCR assay. Imported from immuneACCESS, the table was reduced by TCRdb to in-frame sequences with V and J called. These copies leave out some clones; in studies compared against another copy, an unresolved V gene accounts for under half, and the cause of the remainder is not known. For this sample the table gives 90,000 to 150,000 clones, of which 70% to 90% were detected only once. The biggest ten clones account for about 4% of the sample. The sequenced sample was peripheral blood, obtained 28 days after the second AZD1222 dose. The source of these receptors is an adult who received the AZD1222 COVID-19 vaccine.

The rearrangement uses TRBV7-2 and TRBJ1-5, with D tentatively TRBD1 (6 bases). V was clipped by 3 bases and J by 7 bases, with 13 bases between them. This CDR3 contains 14 residues. Germline CDR1 is SGHTA and CDR2 is FQGNSA. CDR3 nucleotide sequence: TGTGCCAGCAGCTTGTCGAACAGGGCCCAGCCCCAGCATTTT. Its protein product is CASSLSNRAQPQHF. Filled out from reference TRBV7-2 and TRBJ1-5, the complete variable domain reads GAGVSQSPSNKVTEKGKDVELRCDPISGHTALYWYRQSLGQGLEFLIYFQGNSAPDKSGLPSDRFSAERTGGSVSTLTIQRTQQEDSAVYLCASSLSNRAQPQHFGDGTRLSIL.

Worth noting for this clone: The junction does not match germline at one end; this may be a read error. V usage is TRBV12-5 and J usage is TRBJ1-1; D call uncertain. The CDR3 runs 11 residues. Per the germline V gene, CDR1 is LGHNT and CDR2 is FRNRAP. The DNA of the CDR3 is TGTGCTAGTGGTTTGCCAGGTACGTTGTACTTT. It translates to CASGLPGTLYF.

The chain uses TRBV5-1 and TRBJ2-5; D gene ambiguous. The CDR3 extends over 14 amino acids. V was shortened by 0 bases and J by 1 base, with 7 bases between the two germline ends. The germline V gene has CDR1 SGHRS and CDR2 YFSETQ. CDR3: CASSLALTQETQYF. The CDR3 region has the DNA TGCGCCAGCAGCTTGGCTTTAACCCAAGAGACCCAGTACTTC.

The chain has TRBV5-1 and TRBJ2-1; D not certain. There are 12 residues in the CDR3. Germline CDR1 reads SGHRS; CDR2 reads YFSETQ. The V gene lost 10 bases and the J gene lost 0 bases, with 8 bases spanning the gap. The CDR3 protein is CARTVSYNEQFF. CDR3 in DNA: TGCGCCCGGACCGTCTCCTACAATGAGCAGTTCTTC.

This chain links TRBV10-3 with TRBJ1-3, with D tentatively TRBD1 (6 bases). Looked up from germline, CDR1 is ENHRY and CDR2 is SYGVKD. Between the trimmed V and J ends, which lost 11 bases and 0 bases, there was a span of 14 bases. The CDR3 has 14 residues. CDR3 in amino acids: CAAQTTGSGNTIYF. The DNA of the CDR3 is TGTGCCGCTCAAACGACAGGCTCTGGAAACACCATATATTTT.

This sequence joins TRBV3-1 (or the pseudogene TRBV3-2) and TRBJ1-1, with unresolved D. The CDR3 runs to 15 residues. Germline CDR1 reads LGHDT; CDR2 reads YNNKEL (reference sequence). V lost 4 bases to trimming and J lost 1 base, with 13 bases between them. Written as DNA, the CDR3 is TGTGCCAGCAGCCCCCGTGGAGCCGGGAACACTGAAGCTTTCTTT. Its protein is CASSPRGAGNTEAFF.

This chain links TRBV6-4 with TRBJ1-2; D ambiguous. Trimming left V 0 bases short and J 8 bases short, with 13 bases between. This CDR3 has 14 residues. Germline V gene data show CDR1 as MRHNA and CDR2 as SNTAGT. The DNA of the CDR3 is TGTGCCAGCAGTGACTCAACAGAGTTAGGGGGCTACACCTTC. Its protein is CASSDSTELGGYTF.

The chain is built from TRBV19 and TRBJ1-6, with a weak D call TRBD1 (6 bases). This CDR3 is built from 14 residues. CDR1 LNHDA and CDR2 SQIVND come from the germline V gene (reference sequence). The V and J ends lost 6 bases and 9 bases respectively, with 15 bases between them. CDR3 in DNA: TGTGCCAGTAGGACGAGACAGGAGACTTCACCCCTCCACTTT. Its translation: CASRTRQETSPLHF. The variable domain in full, completed from reference TRBV19 and TRBJ1-6, reads DGGITQSPKYLFRKEGQNVTLSCEQNLNHDAMYWYRQDPGQGLRLIYYSQIVNDFQKGDIAEGYSVSREKKESFPLTVTSAQKNPTAFYLCASRTRQETSPLHFGNGTRLTVT.